Only one count was recorded for the clone carrying this TCR beta chain. What it binds is not known. The entry originates in a study of T cell responses to AZD1222 COVID-19 vaccine. The CDR3 is made up of 12 amino acids. In germline, CDR1 is SQVTM, CDR2 ANQGSEA. V gave up 6 bases and J gave up 2 bases, with 11 bases separating them. The repertoire was sequenced with immunoSEQ multiplex PCR; TCRdb's copy has only in-frame clones and lacks some. Among 90,000 to 100,000 clones listed, around 89% were seen once. General study findings and limits: Increases in Spike-specific TCR breadth and depth were seen after two AZD1222 doses. The repertoires were collected only after the peak T cell response. Just five or six AZD1222 recipients tested seropositive at baseline.

The clonotype originates from an adult in good health. This specimen was peripheral blood, taken on day 0 of AZD1222 vaccination. The chain links TRBV29-1 to TRBJ2-7; TRBD1 is a possible D gene (6 bases). CDR3 in DNA: TGCAGCGTGGGACATAAGACCTACGAGCAGTACTTC. This encodes CSVGHKTYEQYF.